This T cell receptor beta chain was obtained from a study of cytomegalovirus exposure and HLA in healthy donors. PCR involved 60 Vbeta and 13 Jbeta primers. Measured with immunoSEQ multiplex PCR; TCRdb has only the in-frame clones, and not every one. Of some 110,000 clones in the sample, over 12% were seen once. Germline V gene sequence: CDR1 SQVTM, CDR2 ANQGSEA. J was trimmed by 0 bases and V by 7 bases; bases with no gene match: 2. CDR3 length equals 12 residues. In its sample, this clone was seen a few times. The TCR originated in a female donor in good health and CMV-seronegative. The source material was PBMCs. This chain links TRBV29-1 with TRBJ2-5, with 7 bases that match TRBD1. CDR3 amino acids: CSAGGYQETQYF. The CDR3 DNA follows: TGCAGCGCAGGGGGTTACCAAGAGACCCAGTACTTC.